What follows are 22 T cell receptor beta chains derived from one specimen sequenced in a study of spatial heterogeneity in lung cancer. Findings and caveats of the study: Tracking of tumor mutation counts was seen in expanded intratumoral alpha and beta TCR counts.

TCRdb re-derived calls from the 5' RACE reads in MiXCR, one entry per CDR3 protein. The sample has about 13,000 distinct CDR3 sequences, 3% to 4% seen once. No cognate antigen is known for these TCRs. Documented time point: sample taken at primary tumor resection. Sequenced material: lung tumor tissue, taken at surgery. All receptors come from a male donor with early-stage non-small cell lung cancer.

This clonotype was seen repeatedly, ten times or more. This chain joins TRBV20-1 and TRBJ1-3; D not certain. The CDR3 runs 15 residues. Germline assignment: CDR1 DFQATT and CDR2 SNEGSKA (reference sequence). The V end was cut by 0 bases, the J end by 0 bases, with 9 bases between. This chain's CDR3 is CSARDPSLSGNTIYF. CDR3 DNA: TGCAGTGCTAGAGATCCCAGCCTCTCTGGAAACACCATATATTTT.

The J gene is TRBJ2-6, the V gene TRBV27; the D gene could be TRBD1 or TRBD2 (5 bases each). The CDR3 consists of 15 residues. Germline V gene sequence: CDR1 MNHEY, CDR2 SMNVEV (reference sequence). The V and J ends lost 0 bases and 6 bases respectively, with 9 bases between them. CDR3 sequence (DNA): TGTGCCAGCAGTTTATCCGGGGCCCTGGCCAACGTCCTGACTTTC. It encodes CASSLSGALANVLTF.

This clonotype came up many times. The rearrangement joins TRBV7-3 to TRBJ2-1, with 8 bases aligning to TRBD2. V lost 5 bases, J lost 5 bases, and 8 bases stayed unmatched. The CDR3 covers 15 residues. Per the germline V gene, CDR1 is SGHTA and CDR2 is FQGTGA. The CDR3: CASSRAGDANNEQFF. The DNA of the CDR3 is TGTGCCAGCAGCAGAGCGGGGGACGCTAACAATGAGCAGTTCTTC.

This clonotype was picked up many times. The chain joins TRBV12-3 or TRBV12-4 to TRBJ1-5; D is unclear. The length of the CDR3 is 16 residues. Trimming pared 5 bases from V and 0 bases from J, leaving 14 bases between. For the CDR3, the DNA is TGTGCCAGCAGTCCCTCGTTAGTCTTTAGCAATCAGCCCCAGCATTTT. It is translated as CASSPSLVFSNQPQHF.

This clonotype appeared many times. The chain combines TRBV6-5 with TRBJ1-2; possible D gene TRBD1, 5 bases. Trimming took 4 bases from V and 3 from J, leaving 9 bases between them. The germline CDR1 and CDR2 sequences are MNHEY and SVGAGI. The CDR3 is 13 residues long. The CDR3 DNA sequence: TGTGCCAGCAGTTTGGGGGAGGACTATGGCTACACCTTC. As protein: CASSLGEDYGYTF.

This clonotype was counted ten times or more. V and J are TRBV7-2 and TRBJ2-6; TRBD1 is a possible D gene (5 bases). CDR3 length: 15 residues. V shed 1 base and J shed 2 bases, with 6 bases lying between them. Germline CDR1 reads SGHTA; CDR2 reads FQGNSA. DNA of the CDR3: TGTGCCAGCAGCTTAGTAGGGGCTGGGGCCAACGTCCTGACTTTC. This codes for CASSLVGAGANVLTF.

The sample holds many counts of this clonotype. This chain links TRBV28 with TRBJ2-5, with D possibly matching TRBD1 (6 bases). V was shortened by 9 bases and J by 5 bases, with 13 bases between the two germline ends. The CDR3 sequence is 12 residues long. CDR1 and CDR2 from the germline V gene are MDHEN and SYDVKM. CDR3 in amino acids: CASGGRGETQYF. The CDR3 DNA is TGTGCCAGTGGGGGCCGAGGGGAGACCCAGTACTTC.

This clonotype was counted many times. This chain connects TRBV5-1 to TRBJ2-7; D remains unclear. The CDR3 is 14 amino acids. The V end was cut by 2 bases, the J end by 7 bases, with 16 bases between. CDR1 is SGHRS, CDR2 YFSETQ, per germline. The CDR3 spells CASSLGPSDPEQYF. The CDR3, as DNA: TGCGCCAGCAGCTTAGGGCCTTCGGACCCAGAGCAGTACTTC.

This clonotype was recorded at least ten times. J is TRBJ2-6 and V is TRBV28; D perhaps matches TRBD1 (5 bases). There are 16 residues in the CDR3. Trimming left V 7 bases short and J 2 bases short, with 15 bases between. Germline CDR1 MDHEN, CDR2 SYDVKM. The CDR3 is CASNSGSPPGANVLTF. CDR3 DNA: TGTGCCAGCAACTCAGGGTCTCCACCTGGGGCCAACGTCCTGACTTTC.

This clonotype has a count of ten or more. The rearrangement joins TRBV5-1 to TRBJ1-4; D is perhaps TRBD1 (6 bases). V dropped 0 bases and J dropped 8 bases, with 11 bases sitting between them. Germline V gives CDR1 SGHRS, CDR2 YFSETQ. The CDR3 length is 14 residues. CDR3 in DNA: TGCGCCAGCAGCTTGGCAGGGGTAGGCGAAAAACTGTTTTTT. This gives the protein CASSLAGVGEKLFF.

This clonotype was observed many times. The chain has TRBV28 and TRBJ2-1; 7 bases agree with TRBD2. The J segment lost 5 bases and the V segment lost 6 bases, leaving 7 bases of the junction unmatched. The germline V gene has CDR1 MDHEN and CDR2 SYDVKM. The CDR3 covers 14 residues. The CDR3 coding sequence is TGTGCCAGCAGCGGGGGACTACCAAACAATGAGCAGTTCTTC. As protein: CASSGGLPNNEQFF.

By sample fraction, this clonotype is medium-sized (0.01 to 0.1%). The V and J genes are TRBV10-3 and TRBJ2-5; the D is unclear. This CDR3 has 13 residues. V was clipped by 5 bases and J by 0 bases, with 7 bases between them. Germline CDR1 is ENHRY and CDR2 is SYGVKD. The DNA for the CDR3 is TGTGCCATCAGTTCAGAGTACCAAGAGACCCAGTACTTC. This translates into CAISSEYQETQYF.

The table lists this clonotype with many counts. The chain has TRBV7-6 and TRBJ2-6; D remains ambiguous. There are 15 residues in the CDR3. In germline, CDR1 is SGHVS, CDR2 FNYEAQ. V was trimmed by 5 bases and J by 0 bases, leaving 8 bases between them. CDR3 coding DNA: TGTGCCAGCAGCCCGAGGTACTCTGGGGCCAACGTCCTGACTTTC. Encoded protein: CASSPRYSGANVLTF.

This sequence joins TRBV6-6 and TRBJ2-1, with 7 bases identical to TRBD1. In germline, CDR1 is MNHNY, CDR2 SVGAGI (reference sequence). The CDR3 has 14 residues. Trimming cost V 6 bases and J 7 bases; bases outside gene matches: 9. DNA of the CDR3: TGTGCCAGCAGCCCTGGACAGGTTAGAAATGAGCAGTTCTTC. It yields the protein CASSPGQVRNEQFF.

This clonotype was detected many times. The CDR3 protein is CASSQEGQEAPLHF. The CDR3 region has the DNA TGCGCCAGCAGCCAAGAGGGACAGGAGGCACCCCTCCACTTT. V usage is TRBV4-1 and J usage is TRBJ1-6; 8 nucleotides align to TRBD1. Germline values: CDR1 MGHRA, CDR2 YSYEKL. Unmatched junction bases numbered 3, after V lost 0 bases and J lost 11 bases. The CDR3 is 14 residues long.

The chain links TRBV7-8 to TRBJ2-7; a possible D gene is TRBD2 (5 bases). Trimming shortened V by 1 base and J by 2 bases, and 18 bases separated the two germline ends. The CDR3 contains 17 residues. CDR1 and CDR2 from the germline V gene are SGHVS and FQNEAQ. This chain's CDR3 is CASSLDFGEGRTYEQYF. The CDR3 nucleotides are TGTGCCAGCAGCTTAGACTTCGGGGAAGGTAGAACCTACGAGCAGTACTTC.

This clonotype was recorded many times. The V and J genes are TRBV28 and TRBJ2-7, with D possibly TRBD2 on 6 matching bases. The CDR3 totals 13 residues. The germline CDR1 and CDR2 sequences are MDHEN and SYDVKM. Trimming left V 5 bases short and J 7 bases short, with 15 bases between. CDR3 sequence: CASSMSGPREQYF. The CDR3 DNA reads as TGTGCCAGCAGTATGAGCGGGCCTCGGGAGCAGTACTTC.

Here the CDR3 reads CASSITGQGNYEQYF. CDR3 nucleotides: TGTGCCAGCAGTATAACGGGACAGGGCAACTACGAGCAGTACTTC. The rearrangement joins TRBV12-3 or TRBV12-4 to TRBJ2-7, with 9 bases identical to TRBD1. The ends lost 5 bases at V and 3 bases at J; junction bases unmatched: 8. CDR3 length equals 15 residues.

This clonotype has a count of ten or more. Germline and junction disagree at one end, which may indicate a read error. Here the CDR3 reads CASSHSGGPYNEQFF. Here the CDR3 DNA reads TGTGCTAGCAGTCACAGCGGGGGGCCCTACAATGAGCAGTTCTTC. The chain has TRBV7-7 and TRBJ2-1; 9 nucleotides match TRBD2. CDR1 is SSHAT and CDR2 is FNYEAQ in the germline V gene (reference sequence). The CDR3 spans 15 residues.

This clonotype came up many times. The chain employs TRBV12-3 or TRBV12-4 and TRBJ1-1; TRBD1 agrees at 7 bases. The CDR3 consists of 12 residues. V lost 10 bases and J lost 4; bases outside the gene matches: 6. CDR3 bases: TGTGCCACCAGACAGGGCGGCACTGAAGCTTTCTTT. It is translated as CATRQGGTEAFF.

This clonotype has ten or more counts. The CDR3 loop is CASSTYSGTGGDEQFF. Written as DNA, the CDR3 is TGTGCCAGCAGCACTTATTCCGGGACAGGGGGGGATGAGCAGTTCTTC. The chain uses TRBV28 and TRBJ2-1; the match to TRBD1 covers 11 bases. Looked up from germline, CDR1 is MDHEN and CDR2 is SYDVKM. This CDR3 region has 16 residues. Unmatched junction bases numbered 12, after V lost 6 bases and J lost 8 bases.

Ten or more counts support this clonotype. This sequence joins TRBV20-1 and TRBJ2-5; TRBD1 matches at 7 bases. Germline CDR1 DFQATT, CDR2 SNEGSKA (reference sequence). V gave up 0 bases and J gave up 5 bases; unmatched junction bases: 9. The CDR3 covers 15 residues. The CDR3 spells CSARERRGQSETQYF. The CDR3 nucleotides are TGCAGTGCTAGAGAGCGCCGGGGACAGTCGGAGACCCAGTACTTC.